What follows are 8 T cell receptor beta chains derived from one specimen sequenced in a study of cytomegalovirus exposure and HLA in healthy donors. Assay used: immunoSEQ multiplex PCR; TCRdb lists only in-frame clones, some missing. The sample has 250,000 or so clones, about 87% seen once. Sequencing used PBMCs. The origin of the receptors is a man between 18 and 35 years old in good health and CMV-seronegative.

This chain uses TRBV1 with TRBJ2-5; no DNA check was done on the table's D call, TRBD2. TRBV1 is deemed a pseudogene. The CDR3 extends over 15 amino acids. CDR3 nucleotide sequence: TGCACCAGCAGCCAAGTGGAAGGAGTGGTGGAGACCCAGTACTTC. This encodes CTSSQVEGVVETQYF.

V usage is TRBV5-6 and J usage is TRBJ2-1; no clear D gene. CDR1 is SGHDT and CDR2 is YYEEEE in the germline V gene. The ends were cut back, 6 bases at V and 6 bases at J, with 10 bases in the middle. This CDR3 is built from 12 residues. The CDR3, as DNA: TGTGCCAGCAATCGCCTGCGCAATGAGCAGTTCTTC. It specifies CASNRLRNEQFF. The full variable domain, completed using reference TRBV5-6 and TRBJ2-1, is DAGVTQSPTHLIKTRGQQVTLRCSPKSGHDTVSWYQQALGQGPQFIFQYYEEEERQRGNFPDRFSGHQFPNYSSELNVNALLLGDSALYLCASNRLRNEQFFGPGTRLTVL.

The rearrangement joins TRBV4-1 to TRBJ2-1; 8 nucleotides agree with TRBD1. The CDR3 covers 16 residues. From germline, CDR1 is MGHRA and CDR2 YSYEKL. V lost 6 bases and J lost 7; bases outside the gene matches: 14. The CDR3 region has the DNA TGCGCCAGCAGATCGCCCGGGACAGGTCGGGTAAATGAGCAGTTCTTC. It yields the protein CASRSPGTGRVNEQFF.

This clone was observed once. DNA for the CDR3: TGTGCCAGTACCTCGACAGGGTGGGCCGGGGAGCTGTTTTTT. It yields the protein CASTSTGWAGELFF. The chain carries TRBV19 and TRBJ2-2, with 7 positions matching TRBD1. This CDR3 spans 14 amino acids. Germline values: CDR1 LNHDA, CDR2 SQIVND (reference sequence). The trim removed 7 bases at V and 6 bases at J, leaving 8 bases unmatched. The full variable domain, rest sourced from reference TRBV19 and TRBJ2-2, is DGGITQSPKYLFRKEGQNVTLSCEQNLNHDAMYWYRQDPGQGLRLIYYSQIVNDFQKGDIAEGYSVSREKKESFPLTVTSAQKNPTAFYLCASTSTGWAGELFFGEGSRLTVL.

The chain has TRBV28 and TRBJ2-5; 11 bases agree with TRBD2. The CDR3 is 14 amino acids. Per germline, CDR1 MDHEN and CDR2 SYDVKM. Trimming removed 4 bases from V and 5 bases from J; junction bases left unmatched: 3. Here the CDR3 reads CASSSGTSGETQYF. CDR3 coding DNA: TGTGCCAGCAGTTCCGGGACTAGCGGCGAGACCCAGTACTTC.

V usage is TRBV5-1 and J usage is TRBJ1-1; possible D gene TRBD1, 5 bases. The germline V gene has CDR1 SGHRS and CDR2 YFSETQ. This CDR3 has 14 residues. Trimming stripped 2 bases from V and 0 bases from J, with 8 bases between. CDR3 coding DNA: TGCGCCAGCAGCTTCGGGGGTATGAACACTGAAGCTTTCTTT. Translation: CASSFGGMNTEAFF.

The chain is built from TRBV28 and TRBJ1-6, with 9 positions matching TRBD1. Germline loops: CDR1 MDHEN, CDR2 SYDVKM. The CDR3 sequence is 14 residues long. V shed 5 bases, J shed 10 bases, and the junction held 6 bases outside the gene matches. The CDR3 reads CASSGDRAWSPLHF. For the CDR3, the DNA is TGTGCCAGCAGTGGGGACAGGGCTTGGTCACCCCTCCACTTT.

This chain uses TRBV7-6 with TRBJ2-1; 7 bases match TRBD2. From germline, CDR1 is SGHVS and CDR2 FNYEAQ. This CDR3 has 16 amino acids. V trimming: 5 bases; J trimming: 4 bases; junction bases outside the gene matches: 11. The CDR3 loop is CASSTILAEKYNEQFF. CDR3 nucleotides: TGTGCCAGCAGCACAATCCTAGCGGAGAAATACAATGAGCAGTTCTTC.